This entry describes one T cell receptor beta chain. No antigen is known for it. The data stem from a study of cytomegalovirus exposure and HLA in healthy donors. For the study at large: The 90 to 150 validation repertoires matched the roughly 700 first-cohort repertoires in platform, a later analysis reported. General study points: Some TCR beta chains (roughly 150 of them) were listed as cytomegalovirus-associated. According to a subsequent analysis, TCR clusters from the first cohort were inclined to appear together in the 120 validation repertoires.

V lost 6 bases and J 3 bases, leaving 11 bases between the germline ends. Germline assignment: CDR1 SGHTA and CDR2 FQGTGA. This CDR3 spans 13 amino acids. Profiling relied on immunoSEQ multiplex PCR, and the TCRdb table lists in-frame clones only, not all of them. The sample lists about 65,000 clones, around 92% seen once, with 1% to 1.5% in the top ten. The chain carries TRBV7-3 and TRBJ1-1; D call uncertain. This receptor was taken from a young woman in good health and CMV-seronegative. Input material: PBMCs. CDR3 loop: CASRTRGDTEAFF. The CDR3 bases are TGTGCCAGCAGGACGCGAGGCGACACTGAAGCTTTCTTT.